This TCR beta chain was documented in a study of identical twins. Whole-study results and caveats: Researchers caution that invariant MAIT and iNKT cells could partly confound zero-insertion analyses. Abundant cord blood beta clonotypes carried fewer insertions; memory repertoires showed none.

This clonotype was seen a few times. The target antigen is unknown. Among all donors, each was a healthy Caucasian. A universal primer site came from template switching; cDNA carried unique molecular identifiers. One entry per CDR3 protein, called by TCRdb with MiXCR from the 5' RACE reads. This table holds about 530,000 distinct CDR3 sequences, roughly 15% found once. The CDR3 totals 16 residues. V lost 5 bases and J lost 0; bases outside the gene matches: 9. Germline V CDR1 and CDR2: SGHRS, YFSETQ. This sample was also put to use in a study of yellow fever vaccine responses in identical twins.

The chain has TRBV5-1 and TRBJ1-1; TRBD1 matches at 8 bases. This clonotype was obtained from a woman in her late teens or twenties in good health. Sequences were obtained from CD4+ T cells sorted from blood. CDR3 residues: CASRQDRGPMNTEAFF. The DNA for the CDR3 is TGCGCCAGCAGGCAAGACAGGGGACCGATGAACACTGAAGCTTTCTTT.